This T cell receptor (beta chain) was identified during a study of response to subunit inactivated influenza vaccine. General study findings and limits: Few additional T cells are recruited per seasonal influenza vaccination, authors suggested.

On this clonotype: Its antigen remains unidentified.

TCRdb itself ran the RT-PCR reads through MiXCR, one entry per CDR3 protein. The sample has roughly 500,000 distinct CDR3 sequences, 25% seen once; the top ten hold approximately 2%. The receptor comes from a man aged 50 to 60 who received an inactivated influenza vaccine. Sequenced material: CD4+ T cells sorted from PBMCs, taken less than 6 days after vaccination.

CDR3 sequence reads: CASSLGEAQHF. The CDR3 DNA is TGTGCCAGCAGCTTAGGGGAAGCCCAGCATTTT. The chain joins TRBV7-9 to TRBJ1-5; D is ambiguous. Trimming removed 1 base at V and 11 bases at J, with 6 bases between. The CDR3 covers 11 residues. From germline, CDR1 is SEHNR and CDR2 FQNEAQ (reference sequence).